This record looks at one T cell receptor (beta chain) sequence and its context. Described time point: newly diagnosed GD, antithyroid drugs for less than 3 months. TCR sequences were obtained from RNA taken from PBMCs. The source of the sample is a study of regulatory T cells in long-lasting Graves disease. CDR3-region Arm-PCR and iRepertoire HTBI primers produced the TCR beta libraries. Each CDR3 protein is one row after TCRdb ran MiXCR on the multiplex PCR reads. The sample consists of around 400,000 distinct CDR3 sequences, about 14% of them appearing once. Trimming at V came to 2 bases and at J to 5 bases, leaving 14 bases not matched to a gene. The CDR3 is made up of 19 amino acids. CDR1 LNHDA and CDR2 SQIVND come from the germline V gene (reference sequence).

The sequence was collected from a female donor with Graves disease. This rearrangement joins TRBV19 to TRBJ2-2; 10 bases are a match to TRBD1. Here the sequenced sample was peripheral blood mononuclear cells (PBMCs), taken at new diagnosis, from a patient treated with antithyroid drugs. The DNA for the CDR3 is TGTGCCAGTAGTATAATACGGGACAGGGGTTCCTTGAGGACCGGGGAGCTGTTTTTT. Amino acid sequence: CASSIIRDRGSLRTGELFF. Based on the CDR3 plus reference TRBV19 and TRBJ2-2, the full variable domain is DGGITQSPKYLFRKEGQNVTLSCEQNLNHDAMYWYRQDPGQGLRLIYYSQIVNDFQKGDIAEGYSVSREKKESFPLTVTSAQKNPTAFYLCASSIIRDRGSLRTGELFFGEGSRLTVL.